One and the same sample provided the 18 T cell receptor beta chains below, sequenced in a study of T cells in Graves' hyperthyroidism and ophthalmopathy. Authors of the study amplified TCR beta CDR3 regions from RNA transcripts. A first-round RT-PCR of the TCR CDR3 used the HTBI primer set. TCRdb used MiXCR to reprocess the multiplex PCR reads, holding one entry per CDR3 protein. The table has 550,000 to 700,000 distinct CDR3 sequences, around 42% seen once. Sequenced: peripheral blood or thyroid tissue (not recorded which). Receptors originate from an adult woman with Graves' disease, either hyperthyroidism or ophthalmopathy (not recorded which).

This clonotype appeared a few times. The rearrangement links TRBV5-5 to TRBJ1-3; 8 nucleotides align to TRBD1. Germline V CDR1 and CDR2: SGHKS, YYEKEE (reference sequence). The junction had 4 bases not matched to a gene; V was cut back by 5 bases and J by 0 bases. The CDR3 is 15 amino acids. The CDR3, as DNA: TGTGCCAGCAGACCTACAGGGGGCTCTGGAAACACCATATATTTT. Amino acid sequence: CASRPTGGSGNTIYF.

This clonotype came up many times. The rearrangement links TRBV20-1 to TRBJ2-5; D might be TRBD2 (6 bases). Trimming shortened V by 2 bases and J by 5 bases, and 18 bases separated the two germline ends. The germline V gene encodes CDR1 DFQATT and CDR2 SNEGSKA (reference sequence). This CDR3 is 15 amino acids long. In DNA, the CDR3 is TGCAGTGCTAGAAGCCTCGGAGGGGCGGGGGAGACCCAGTACTTC. It is translated as CSARSLGGAGETQYF.

The chain combines TRBV25-1 with TRBJ2-5; no firm D call. CDR1 is MGHDK and CDR2 is SYGVNS in the germline V gene. CDR3 length equals 11 residues. Trimming removed 8 bases from V and 5 bases from J, with 9 bases in between. CDR3 in amino acids: CASRMMETQYF. The CDR3 DNA follows: TGTGCCAGCCGGATGATGGAGACCCAGTACTTC.

Of note for this clonotype: At one end the junction does not follow the germline gene, possibly because of a read error. The rearrangement links TRBV15 to TRBJ2-7, with D perhaps matching TRBD1 (5 bases). The CDR3 extends over 15 amino acids. CDR1 and CDR2 (germline): LNHNV, YYDKDF (reference sequence). The CDR3 coding sequence is TGTGCCACCAGTCACACCCACAGGACCTCCTACAAGCAGTACTTC. It is translated as CATSHTHRTSYKQYF.

This clonotype was seen at least ten times. The rearrangement joins TRBV14 to TRBJ2-5; TRBD2 might be the D (6 bases). The germline V gene encodes CDR1 SGHDN and CDR2 FVKESK. The CDR3 is 15 residues long. V lost 1 base, J lost 5 bases, and 14 bases lay in between. The CDR3 protein is CASSQALAGLETQYF. As DNA, the CDR3 is TGTGCCAGCAGCCAAGCTCTCGCGGGGTTGGAGACCCAGTACTTC.

This clonotype appeared many times. This chain joins TRBV6-5 and TRBJ2-7; TRBD2 matches at 12 bases. From germline, CDR1 is MNHEY and CDR2 SVGAGI. The CDR3 is 15 residues long. After removal of 6 bases from V and 3 bases from J, the junction contained 6 bases not matched to a gene. CDR3 loop: CASRTSGSGFYEQYF. Here the CDR3 DNA reads TGTGCCAGCAGGACTAGCGGGAGTGGTTTCTACGAGCAGTACTTC.

This clonotype turned up a few times. This sequence joins TRBV25-1 and TRBJ1-2; tentatively, D is TRBD1 (5 bases). With 5 bases removed from V and 6 bases from J, the gap between germline ends came to 16 bases. The CDR3 loop spans 14 amino acids. Germline V gene data show CDR1 as MGHDK and CDR2 as SYGVNS. The CDR3 is CASSPGLGLHGYTF. DNA of the CDR3: TGTGCCAGCAGTCCGGGACTCGGGTTACATGGCTACACCTTC.

The chain uses TRBV20-1 and TRBJ2-5; weak D call: TRBD2 (5 bases). The CDR3 sequence is 14 residues long. The germline gives CDR1 DFQATT, CDR2 SNEGSKA (reference sequence). Trimming shortened V by 2 bases and J by 2 bases, and 12 bases separated the two germline ends. Here the CDR3 DNA reads TGCAGTGCTAGACCATTCGGGGTACAAGAGACCCAGTACTTC. This sequence encodes CSARPFGVQETQYF.

V usage is TRBV20-1 and J usage is TRBJ1-1, with D unresolved. The CDR3 has 14 amino acids. Germline-derived CDR1 and CDR2 are DFQATT and SNEGSKA (reference sequence). Trimming stripped 5 bases from V and 3 bases from J, with 16 bases between. CDR3 sequence: CSAGGGLEYTEAFF. DNA for the CDR3: TGCAGTGCTGGCGGAGGGCTCGAGTACACTGAAGCTTTCTTT.

This clonotype was counted many times. The genes are TRBV12-3 or TRBV12-4 and TRBJ1-3; TRBD1 matches at 11 bases. V was pared by 9 bases and J by 0 bases, with 4 bases of the junction left unmatched. The CDR3 sequence is 15 residues long. CDR3 in DNA: TGTGCCAGTAGAGGGACAGGGGGCTCTGGAAACACCATATATTTT. Amino acid sequence: CASRGTGGSGNTIYF.

This clonotype was observed at least ten times. V gene TRBV19 combines with J gene TRBJ2-5, with 8 nucleotides matching TRBD1. The CDR3 sequence is 13 residues long. J lost 4 bases, V lost 6 bases, and 4 bases had no gene match. Germline lookup yields CDR1 LNHDA and CDR2 SQIVND (reference sequence). CDR3 sequence reads: CASRPGGLETQYF. In nucleotides, the CDR3 is TGTGCCAGTAGGCCAGGGGGCCTAGAGACCCAGTACTTC. Based on the CDR3 plus reference TRBV19 and TRBJ2-5, the full variable domain is DGGITQSPKYLFRKEGQNVTLSCEQNLNHDAMYWYRQDPGQGLRLIYYSQIVNDFQKGDIAEGYSVSREKKESFPLTVTSAQKNPTAFYLCASRPGGLETQYFGPGTRLLVL.

This clonotype was seen many times. The CDR3: CASSQVAASYEQYF. The CDR3 nucleotides are TGCGCCAGCAGCCAAGTTGCCGCTTCCTACGAGCAGTACTTC. The chain couples TRBV4-1 to TRBJ2-7; D not certain. Trimming pared 1 base from V and 1 base from J, leaving 8 bases between. The CDR3 totals 14 residues. Germline V lookup: CDR1 MGHRA, CDR2 YSYEKL.

This clonotype was seen repeatedly, ten times or more. Here the CDR3 DNA reads TGTGCCAGCAGCTTGGGGGGACAATTTAATCAGCCCCAGCATTTT. It encodes CASSLGGQFNQPQHF. This chain joins TRBV7-9 and TRBJ1-5; possibly TRBD1 for D (6 bases). Per the germline V gene, CDR1 is SEHNR and CDR2 is FQNEAQ (reference sequence). The CDR3 is made up of 15 amino acids. The V gene lost 3 bases and the J gene lost 4 bases, with 13 bases spanning the gap.

There are many counts of this clonotype. The chain links TRBV6-1 to TRBJ1-1; D unresolved. Germline lookup yields CDR1 MNHNS and CDR2 SASEGT. CDR3 size: 14 residues. V gave up 4 bases and J gave up 0 bases, with 9 bases separating them. The DNA for the CDR3 is TGTGCCAGCAGTGGGAGCGGCCTGAACACTGAAGCTTTCTTT. Its protein is CASSGSGLNTEAFF.

Comments on this clonotype: The germline gene is not matched at one end of the junction; a read error may be the cause. This sequence joins TRBV6-4 and TRBJ1-1, with a possible D match to TRBD1 (5 bases). CDR3 length equals 14 residues. Germline V gene sequence: CDR1 MRHNA, CDR2 SNTAGT. In nucleotides, the CDR3 is TGTGCCAGCAGTGACTCGACGGGGGGAACTGAAGCTCTCTTT. This codes for CASSDSTGGTEALF.

This chain joins TRBV5-1 and TRBJ2-7, with 10 positions matching TRBD1. This CDR3 comprises 15 residues. The V gene end was trimmed by 3 bases and the J gene end by 4 bases; junction bases not matched to a gene: 7. Germline V gene lookup returns CDR1 SGHRS and CDR2 YFSETQ. CDR3 coding DNA: TGCGCCAGCAGCTCCCCGGGACAGGGGCATTACGAGCAGTACTTC. It specifies CASSSPGQGHYEQYF.

The chain links TRBV2 to TRBJ1-6; no clear D. Trimming pared 4 bases from V and 9 bases from J, leaving 7 bases between. CDR1 SNHLY and CDR2 FYNNEI come from the germline V gene. The CDR3 sequence is 12 residues long. This chain's CDR3 is CASSGSFSPLHF. The CDR3 DNA sequence: TGTGCCAGCAGTGGGAGTTTTTCACCCCTCCACTTT.

This sequence joins TRBV19 and TRBJ1-5; tentatively, D is TRBD1 (5 bases). Trimming cost V 3 bases and J 8 bases, with 23 bases left between them. CDR1 is LNHDA and CDR2 is SQIVND in the germline V gene (reference sequence). The CDR3 totals 17 residues. The CDR3 region is CASSITGRGVGPEPQHF. As DNA, the CDR3 is TGTGCCAGTAGTATTACGGGGAGGGGAGTGGGGCCTGAGCCCCAGCATTTT.